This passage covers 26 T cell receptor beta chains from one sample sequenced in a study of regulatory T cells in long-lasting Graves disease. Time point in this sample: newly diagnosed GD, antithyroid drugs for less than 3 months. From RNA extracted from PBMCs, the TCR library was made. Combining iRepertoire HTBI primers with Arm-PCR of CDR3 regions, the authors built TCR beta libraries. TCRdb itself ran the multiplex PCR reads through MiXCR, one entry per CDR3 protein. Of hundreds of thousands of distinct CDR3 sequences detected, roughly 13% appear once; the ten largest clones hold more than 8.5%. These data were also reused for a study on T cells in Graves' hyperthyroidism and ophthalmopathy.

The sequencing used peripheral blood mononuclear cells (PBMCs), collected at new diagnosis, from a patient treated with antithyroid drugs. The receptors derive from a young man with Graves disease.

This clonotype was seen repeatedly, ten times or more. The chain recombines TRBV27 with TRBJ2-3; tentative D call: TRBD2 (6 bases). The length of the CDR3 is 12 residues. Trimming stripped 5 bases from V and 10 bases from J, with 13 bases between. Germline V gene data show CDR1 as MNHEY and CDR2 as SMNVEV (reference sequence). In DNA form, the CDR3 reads TGTGCCAGCAGTAAGACTAGGTTAGCGCAGTATTTT. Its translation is CASSKTRLAQYF.

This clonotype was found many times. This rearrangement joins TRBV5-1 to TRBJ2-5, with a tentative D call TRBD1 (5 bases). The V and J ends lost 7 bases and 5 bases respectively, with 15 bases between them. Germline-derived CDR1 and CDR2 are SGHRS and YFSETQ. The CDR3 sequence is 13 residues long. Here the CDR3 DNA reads TGCGCCAGCGGTTCCAGCCACAGGGAGACCCAGTACTTC. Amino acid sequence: CASGSSHRETQYF.

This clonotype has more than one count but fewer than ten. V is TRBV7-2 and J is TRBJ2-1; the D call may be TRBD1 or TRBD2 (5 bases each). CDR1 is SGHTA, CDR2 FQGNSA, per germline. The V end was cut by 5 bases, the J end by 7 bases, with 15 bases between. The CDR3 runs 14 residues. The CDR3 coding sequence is TGTGCCAGCAGCCTCGGGACGCCGACGAATGAGCAGTTCTTC. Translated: CASSLGTPTNEQFF.

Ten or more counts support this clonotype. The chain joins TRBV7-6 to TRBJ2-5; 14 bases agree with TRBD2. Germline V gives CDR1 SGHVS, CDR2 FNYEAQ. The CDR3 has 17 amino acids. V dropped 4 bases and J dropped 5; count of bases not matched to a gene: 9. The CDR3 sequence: CASSSRLAGGQGETQYF. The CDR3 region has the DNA TGTGCCAGCAGCTCGCGACTAGCGGGAGGGCAGGGGGAGACCCAGTACTTC.

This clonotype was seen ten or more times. The CDR3 DNA reads TGTGCCTGGGGGACAGGTGTTAGCAATCAGCCCCAGCATTTT. Protein product: CAWGTGVSNQPQHF. J is TRBJ1-5 and V is TRBV30, with 8 bases lining up with TRBD1. Germline-derived CDR1 and CDR2 are GTSNPN and SVGIG (reference sequence). This CDR3 is built from 14 residues. V shed 5 bases and J 0 bases; nucleotides not matched to a gene: 3.

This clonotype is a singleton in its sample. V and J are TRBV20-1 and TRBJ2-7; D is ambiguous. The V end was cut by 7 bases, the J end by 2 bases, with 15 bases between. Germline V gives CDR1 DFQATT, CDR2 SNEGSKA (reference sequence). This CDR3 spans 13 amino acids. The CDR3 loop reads CSVPKAATYEQYF. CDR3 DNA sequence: TGCAGTGTACCTAAGGCCGCGACCTACGAGCAGTACTTC.

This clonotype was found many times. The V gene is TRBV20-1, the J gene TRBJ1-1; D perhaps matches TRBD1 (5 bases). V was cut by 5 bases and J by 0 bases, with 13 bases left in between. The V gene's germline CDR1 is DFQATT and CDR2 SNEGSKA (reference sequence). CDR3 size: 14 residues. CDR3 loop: CSARRGPMNTEAFF. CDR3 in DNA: TGCAGTGCTCGACGGGGCCCAATGAACACTGAAGCTTTCTTT.

As DNA, the CDR3 is TGTGCCAGCAGCGTACTTCTGGAGAACACTGAAGCTTTCTTT. It is translated as CASSVLLENTEAFF. The chain uses TRBV9 and TRBJ1-1, with D unclear. Germline lookup yields CDR1 SGDLS and CDR2 YYNGEE. Trimming left V 1 base short and J 1 base short, with 8 bases between. This CDR3 is 14 amino acids long.

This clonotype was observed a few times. The CDR3 sequence is CASSSRGKHEQYF. In DNA form, the CDR3 reads TGTGCCAGCAGCTCAAGGGGGAAACACGAGCAGTACTTC. V usage is TRBV7-8 and J usage is TRBJ2-7, with a possible D match to TRBD1 (6 bases). V was pared by 4 bases and J by 5 bases, with 12 bases between. The CDR3 spans 13 residues. Germline CDR1 is SGHVS and CDR2 is FQNEAQ.

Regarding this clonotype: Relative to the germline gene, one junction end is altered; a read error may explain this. The CDR3 reads CAGSWEGGYTF. As DNA, the CDR3 is TGCGCCGGCAGCTGGGAGGGTGGCTACACCTTC. The J gene is TRBJ1-2, the V gene TRBV5-1; D is unresolved. The germline gives CDR1 SGHRS, CDR2 YFSETQ. This CDR3 contains 11 residues. Based on the CDR3 plus reference TRBV5-1 and TRBJ1-2, the full variable domain is KAGVTQTPRYLIKTRGQQVTLSCSPISGHRSVSWYQQTPGQGLQFLFEYFSETQRNKGNFPGRFSGRQFSNSRSEMNVSTLELGDSALYLCAGSWEGGYTFGSGTRLTVV.

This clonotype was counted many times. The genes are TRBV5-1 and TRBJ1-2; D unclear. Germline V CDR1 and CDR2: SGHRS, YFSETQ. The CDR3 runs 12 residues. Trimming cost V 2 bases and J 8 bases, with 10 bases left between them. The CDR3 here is CASSFGDPGYTF. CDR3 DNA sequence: TGCGCCAGCAGCTTTGGCGACCCCGGCTACACCTTC.

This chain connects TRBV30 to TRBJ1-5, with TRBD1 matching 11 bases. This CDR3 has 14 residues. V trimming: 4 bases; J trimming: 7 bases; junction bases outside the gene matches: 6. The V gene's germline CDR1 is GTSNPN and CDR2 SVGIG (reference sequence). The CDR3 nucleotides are TGTGCCTGGAAGGGACAGGGGGTAAGGCAGCCCCAGCATTTT. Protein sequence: CAWKGQGVRQPQHF.

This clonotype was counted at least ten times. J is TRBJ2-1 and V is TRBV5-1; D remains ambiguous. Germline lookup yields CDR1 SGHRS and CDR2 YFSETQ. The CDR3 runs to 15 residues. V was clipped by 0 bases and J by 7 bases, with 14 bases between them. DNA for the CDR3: TGCGCCAGCAGCTTGGATCACCAAACGAGGAATGAGCAGTTCTTC. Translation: CASSLDHQTRNEQFF.

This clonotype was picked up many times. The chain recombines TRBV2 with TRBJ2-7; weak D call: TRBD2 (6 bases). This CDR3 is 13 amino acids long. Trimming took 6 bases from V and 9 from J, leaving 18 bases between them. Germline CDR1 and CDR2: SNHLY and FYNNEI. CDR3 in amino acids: CASSRDSSSGQYF. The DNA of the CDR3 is TGTGCCAGCAGCCGGGACTCGTCCTCCGGGCAGTACTTC. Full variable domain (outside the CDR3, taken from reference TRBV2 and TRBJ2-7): EPEVTQTPSHQVTQMGQEVILRCVPISNHLYFYWYRQILGQKVEFLVSFYNNEISEKSEIFDDQFSVERPDGSNFTLKIRSTKLEDSAMYFCASSRDSSSGQYFGPGTRLTVT.

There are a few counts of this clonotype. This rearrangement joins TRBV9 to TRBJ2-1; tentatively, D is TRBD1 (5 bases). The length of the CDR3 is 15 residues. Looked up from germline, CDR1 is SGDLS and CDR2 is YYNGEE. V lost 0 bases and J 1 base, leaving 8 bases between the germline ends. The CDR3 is CASSVATESYNEQFF. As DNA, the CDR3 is TGTGCCAGCAGCGTAGCGACAGAATCCTACAATGAGCAGTTCTTC.

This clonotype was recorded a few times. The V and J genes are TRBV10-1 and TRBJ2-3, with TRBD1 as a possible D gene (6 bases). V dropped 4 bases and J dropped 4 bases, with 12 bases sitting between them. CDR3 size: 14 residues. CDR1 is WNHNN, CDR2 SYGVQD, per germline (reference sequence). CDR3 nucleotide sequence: TGCGCCAGCAGTGTTCGCAGGGGCGCAGATACGCAGTATTTT. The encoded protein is CASSVRRGADTQYF.

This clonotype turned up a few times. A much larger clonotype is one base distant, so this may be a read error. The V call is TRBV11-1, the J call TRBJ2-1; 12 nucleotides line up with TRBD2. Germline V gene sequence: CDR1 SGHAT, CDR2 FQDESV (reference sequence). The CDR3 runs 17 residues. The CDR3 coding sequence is TGTGCCAGCAGCCCGTTACTAGCGGGGGGAGACTACGATGAGCAGTTCTTC. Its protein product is CASSPLLAGGDYDEQFF.

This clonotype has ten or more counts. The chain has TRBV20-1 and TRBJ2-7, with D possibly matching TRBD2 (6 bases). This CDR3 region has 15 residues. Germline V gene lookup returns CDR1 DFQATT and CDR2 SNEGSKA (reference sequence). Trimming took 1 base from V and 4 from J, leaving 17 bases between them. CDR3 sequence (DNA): TGCAGTGCTAGAGTAGCGGCAGCCGGCGCGTACGAGCAGTACTTC. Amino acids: CSARVAAAGAYEQYF.

The CDR3 DNA sequence: TGTGCCAGCAGCCAAGAGCCCGGGACAGCGTATCAGCCCCAGCATTTT. Protein sequence: CASSQEPGTAYQPQHF. This chain joins TRBV4-2 and TRBJ1-5; the match to TRBD1 covers 7 bases. The CDR3 extends over 16 amino acids. Germline V gene sequence: CDR1 LGHNA, CDR2 YNFKEQ. With 0 bases clipped from V and 5 bases from J, the junction kept 7 bases outside the gene matches.

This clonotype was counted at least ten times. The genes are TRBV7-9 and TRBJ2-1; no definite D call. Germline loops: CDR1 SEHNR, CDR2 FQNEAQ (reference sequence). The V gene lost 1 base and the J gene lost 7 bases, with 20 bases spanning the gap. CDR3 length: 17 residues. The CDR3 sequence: CASSLVLGHPIMNEQFF. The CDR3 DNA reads TGTGCCAGCAGCTTAGTACTTGGGCATCCGATTATGAATGAGCAGTTCTTC.

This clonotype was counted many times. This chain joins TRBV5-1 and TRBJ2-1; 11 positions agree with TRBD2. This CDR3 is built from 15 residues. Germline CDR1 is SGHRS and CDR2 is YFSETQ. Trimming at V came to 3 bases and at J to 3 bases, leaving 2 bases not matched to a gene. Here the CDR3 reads CASSYTSGSYNEQFF. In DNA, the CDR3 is TGCGCCAGCAGCTATACTAGCGGGAGCTACAATGAGCAGTTCTTC.

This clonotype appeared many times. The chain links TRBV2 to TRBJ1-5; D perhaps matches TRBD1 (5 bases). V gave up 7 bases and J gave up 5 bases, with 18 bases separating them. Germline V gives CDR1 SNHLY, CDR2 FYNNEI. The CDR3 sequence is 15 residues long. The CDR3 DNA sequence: TGTGCCAGCACCCAAGGTCGGGACGTACATCAGCCCCAGCATTTT. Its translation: CASTQGRDVHQPQHF.

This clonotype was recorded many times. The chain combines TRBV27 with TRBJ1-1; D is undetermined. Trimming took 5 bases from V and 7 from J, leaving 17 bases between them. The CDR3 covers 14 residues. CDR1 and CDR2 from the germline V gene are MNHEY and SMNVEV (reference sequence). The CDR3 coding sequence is TGTGCCAGCAGTCCAAGACTGGACCGGGGTGAAGCTTTCTTT. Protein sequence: CASSPRLDRGEAFF.

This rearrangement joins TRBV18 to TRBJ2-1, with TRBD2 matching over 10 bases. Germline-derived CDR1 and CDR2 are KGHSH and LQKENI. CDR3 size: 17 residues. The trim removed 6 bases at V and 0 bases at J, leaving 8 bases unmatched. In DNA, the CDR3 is TGTGCCAGCTCGCCTCTAGCGGGAGTGAGCTCCTACAATGAGCAGTTCTTC. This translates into CASSPLAGVSSYNEQFF. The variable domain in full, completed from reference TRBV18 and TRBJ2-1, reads NAGVMQNPRHLVRRRGQEARLRCSPMKGHSHVYWYRQLPEEGLKFMVYLQKENIIDESGMPKERFSAEFPKEGPSILRIQQVVRGDSAAYFCASSPLAGVSSYNEQFFGPGTRLTVL.

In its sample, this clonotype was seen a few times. The CDR3 here is CASRRGELFF. The CDR3 DNA sequence: TGTGCCAGCAGAAGGGGGGAGCTGTTTTTT. The rearrangement joins TRBV2 to TRBJ2-2, with unresolved D. CDR3 length equals 10 residues. V lost 6 bases, J lost 8 bases, and 4 bases lay in between. Germline CDR1 reads SNHLY; CDR2 reads FYNNEI.

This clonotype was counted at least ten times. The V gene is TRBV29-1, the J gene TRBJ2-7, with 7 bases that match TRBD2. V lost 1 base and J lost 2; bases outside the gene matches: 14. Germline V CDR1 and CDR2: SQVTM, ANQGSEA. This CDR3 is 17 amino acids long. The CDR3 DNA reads TGCAGCGTTGAAGGGGGGGGGGGGAGAAATTCCCCCTACGAGCAGTACTTC. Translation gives CSVEGGGGRNSPYEQYF.